This is a list of T cell receptor beta chains from one sample in a study of long-term antiretroviral therapy in people with HIV. Using immunoSEQ multiplex PCR, the repertoire was profiled, and TCRdb retains in-frame clones only, with some absent. The profile covers 16,000 or so clones, with approximately 95% appearing a single time and about 1.4% taken by the ten largest. The sequences come from unsorted PBMCs, collected 10.4 years after starting antiretroviral therapy. The source of these receptors is a man aged 25 to 45 with HIV. CDR3s include the opening cysteine and the closing phenylalanine or tryptophan. Fields, in order: clone size, V gene, J gene, D gene, CDR3 protein, CDR3 DNA. A D gene is named only where the DNA matches it firmly. The listing skips clone size in some rows; elsewhere it reads once, few, many or a size class.

>NA|TRBV19|TRBJ1-5|TRBD1
CASSYGTGIQPQHF
TGTGCCAGTAGTTACGGGACAGGGATTCAGCCCCAGCATTTT
>NA|TRBV28|TRBJ1-6|NA
CASMSSYNSPLHF
TGTGCCAGCATGAGTTCCTATAATTCACCCCTCCACTTT
>NA|TRBV7-3|TRBJ2-5|TRBD2
CASSVSGGRETQYF
TGTGCCAGCAGCGTTAGCGGGGGACGGGAGACCCAGTACTTC
>NA|TRBV4-1|TRBJ2-1|NA
CASSHPLGFNYNEQFF
TGCGCCAGCAGCCACCCCCTGGGATTCAATTACAATGAGCAGTTCTTC
>NA|TRBV28|TRBJ1-1|NA
CASGSRANTEAFF
TGTGCCAGCGGATCAAGAGCGAACACTGAAGCTTTCTTT
>NA|TRBV7-9|TRBJ1-5|NA
CASSLDGHNQPQHF
TGTGCCAGCAGCCTCGACGGCCACAATCAGCCCCAGCATTTT
>few|TRBV30|TRBJ2-3|NA
CAWSGLADTQYF
TGTGCCTGGAGTGGACTAGCAGATACGCAGTATTTT
>once|TRBV6-6|TRBJ2-2|TRBD2
CASSPGGTGELFF
TGTGCCAGCAGTCCGGGGGGAACCGGGGAGCTGTTTTTT
>NA|TRBV7-3|TRBJ2-5|TRBD2
CASSLTGTREETQYF
TGTGCCAGCAGCTTAACCGGGACTAGGGAAGAGACCCAGTACTTC
>NA|TRBV30|TRBJ1-5|NA
CAWSAWRGGDNQPQHF
TGTGCCTGGAGTGCCTGGAGAGGGGGTGACAATCAGCCCCAGCATTTT
>NA|TRBV4-2|TRBJ2-2|NA
CASSQDRDGTSTGELFF
TGTGCCAGCAGCCAAGATAGGGACGGGACAAGCACCGGGGAGCTGTTTTTT
>NA|TRBV5-4|TRBJ1-2|TRBD1
CASSADRYGGYTF
TGTGCCAGCAGCGCGGACAGGTATGGTGGCTACACCTTC
>NA|TRBV29-1|TRBJ1-2|TRBD1
CSVAPTEGATGYTF
TGCAGCGTTGCGCCGACGGAGGGGGCGACCGGCTACACCTTC
>NA|TRBV30|TRBJ1-2|NA
CAWSAPESRYTF
TGTGCCTGGAGTGCCCCAGAGAGTCGGTACACCTTC
>once|TRBV19|TRBJ1-1|TRBD1
CASSIVRGPGTEAFF
TGTGCCAGTAGTATAGTGAGGGGGCCAGGAACTGAAGCTTTCTTT
>NA|TRBV4-2|TRBJ1-6|NA
CASSQDRTPNSPLHF
TGTGCCAGCAGCCAAGATCGAACACCTAATTCACCCCTCCACTTT
>NA|TRBV4-1|TRBJ2-7|TRBD1
CASSQGQGTAEQYF
TGCGCCAGCAGCCAAGGACAGGGAACGGCCGAGCAGTACTTC
>NA|TRBV19|TRBJ1-5|TRBD1
CASSGDRDQPQHF
TGTGCCAGTAGTGGGGACAGGGATCAGCCCCAGCATTTT
>NA|TRBV6-1|TRBJ1-6|TRBD1
CASGQENSPLHF
TGTGCCAGCGGACAGGAAAATTCACCCCTCCACTTT
>NA|TRBV6-4|TRBJ2-1|TRBD2
CASSDTSLAGYNEQFF
TGTGCCAGCAGTGATACGAGCCTAGCGGGTTACAATGAGCAGTTCTTC
>NA|TRBV2|TRBJ2-7|NA
CASRLNNFEYEQYF
TGTGCCAGCAGACTGAATAATTTTGAATACGAGCAGTACTTC
>NA|TRBV27|TRBJ1-6|NA
CASSLRGTGNSPLHF
TGTGCCAGCAGTTTAAGGGGCACAGGGAATTCACCCCTCCACTTT
>NA|TRBV9|TRBJ2-2|TRBD2
CASSVAVLAGGSGELFF
TGTGCCAGCAGCGTAGCTGTGTTAGCGGGGGGATCGGGGGAGCTGTTTTTT
>NA|TRBV28|TRBJ2-3|TRBD2
CASSLVAGGGSSLLTDTQYF
TGTGCCAGCAGTTTGGTTGCTGGCGGGGGGTCCTCCCTTTTAACGGATACGCAGTATTTT
>NA|TRBV9|TRBJ2-5|NA
CASSGNRGTQYF
TGTGCCAGCAGCGGGAATCGGGGGACCCAGTACTTC
>NA|TRBV7-3|TRBJ2-3|NA
CASSLMGSDTQYF
TGTGCCAGCAGCTTAATGGGCTCAGATACGCAGTATTTT
>NA|TRBV7-9|TRBJ1-5|NA
CASSPRGREGEPQHF
TGTGCCAGCAGCCCCCGGGGGAGGGAGGGAGAGCCCCAGCATTTT
>NA|TRBV9|TRBJ2-3|TRBD2
CASSPGLADTQYF
TGTGCCAGCAGCCCCGGACTAGCGGATACGCAGTATTTT
>NA|TRBV18|TRBJ1-5|TRBD1
CASSPPAGQGYSNQPQHF
TGTGCCAGCTCACCACCGGCGGGACAGGGCTATAGCAATCAGCCCCAGCATTTT
>NA|TRBV4-2|TRBJ1-2|NA
CASSQGGGNGGYTF
TGTGCCAGCAGCCAAGGGGGAGGGAACGGTGGCTACACCTTC
>NA|TRBV5-1|TRBJ1-6|TRBD1
CASSSGTGPSPLHF
TGCGCCAGCAGCTCCGGGACAGGGCCTTCACCCCTCCACTTT
>NA|TRBV6-1|TRBJ2-7|NA
CASSDRLGRGGRNEQYF
TGTGCCAGCAGTGACCGCCTCGGCAGGGGAGGTCGGAACGAGCAGTACTTC
>NA|TRBV15|TRBJ1-4|NA
CATSRDLGSVNEKLFF
TGTGCCACCAGCAGAGATCTCGGCAGCGTTAATGAAAAACTGTTTTTT
>once|TRBV29-1|TRBJ1-2|TRBD1
CSDTPGQGSGINYGYTF
TGCAGCGATACCCCGGGACAGGGGTCCGGGATTAACTATGGCTACACCTTC
>NA|TRBV15|TRBJ2-5|TRBD2
CATSTGLGETQYF
TGTGCCACCAGCACGGGACTAGGAGAGACCCAGTACTTC
>NA|TRBV15|TRBJ1-2|TRBD1
CATSRGRTGANYGYTF
TGTGCCACCAGCAGAGGGCGGACAGGGGCTAACTATGGCTACACCTTC
>NA|TRBV6-1|TRBJ1-1|NA
CASSGRMNTEAFF
TGTGCCAGCAGTGGCCGTATGAACACTGAAGCTTTCTTT
>NA|TRBV5-5|TRBJ2-3|NA
CASSPRGRYTSTDTQYF
TGTGCCAGCAGCCCCCGGGGGCGGTATACTAGCACAGATACGCAGTATTTT
>NA|TRBV11-2|TRBJ2-1|NA
CASTRRGGAYNEQFF
TGTGCCAGCACCCGGAGAGGGGGGGCCTACAATGAGCAGTTCTTC
>NA|TRBV18|TRBJ1-2|NA
CASSQTVATRWGAYGYTF
TGTGCCAGCTCACAGACGGTGGCAACCAGATGGGGGGCCTATGGCTACACCTTC
>once|TRBV12-5|TRBJ1-4|TRBD1
CASCPTRQGNEKLFF
TGTGCTAGTTGCCCGACCCGACAGGGGAACGAAAAACTGTTTTTT
>NA|TRBV6-1|TRBJ2-1|TRBD2
CASSETSGDNEQFF
TGTGCCAGCAGTGAAACTAGCGGAGACAATGAGCAGTTCTTC
>NA|TRBV7-3|TRBJ1-1|NA
CASSGGGLTTEAFF
TGTGCCAGCAGCGGGGGGGGGTTAACCACTGAAGCTTTCTTT
>NA|TRBV7-9|TRBJ1-4|NA
CASSLGVRANEKLFF
TGTGCCAGCAGCTTAGGGGTGAGGGCTAATGAAAAACTGTTTTTT
>NA|TRBV6-4|TRBJ2-5|TRBD1
CASISRTRGQGETQYF
TGTGCCAGCATTTCCCGAACGCGTGGACAGGGTGAGACCCAGTACTTC
>NA|TRBV7-8|TRBJ2-7|NA
CASSLGTGEQYF
TGTGCCAGCAGCTTAGGAACAGGCGAGCAGTACTTC
>NA|TRBV5-1|TRBJ2-7|NA
CASSLTTRDYEQYF
TGCGCCAGCAGCTTGACAACTAGAGACTACGAGCAGTACTTC
>NA|TRBV18|TRBJ1-2|NA
CASSPETGPVTNYGYTF
TGTGCCAGCTCACCGGAGACAGGACCAGTTACTAACTATGGCTACACCTTC
>NA|TRBV11-2|TRBJ1-2|NA
CASSLDSRAFLSGYTF
TGTGCCAGCAGCTTAGATAGTCGAGCTTTCCTATCAGGCTACACCTTC
>NA|TRBV19|TRBJ2-2|TRBD2
CASSLHAGGSDTGELFF
TGTGCCAGTAGTTTACATGCGGGGGGGTCGGACACCGGGGAGCTGTTTTTT
>once|TRBV2|TRBJ2-7|NA
CASSSVEQYF
TGTGCCAGCAGTTCAGTTGAGCAGTACTTC
>NA|TRBV7-8|TRBJ2-7|NA
CASSFLQPYEQYF
TGTGCCAGCAGCTTCTTACAGCCCTACGAGCAGTACTTC
>once|TRBV5-6|TRBJ1-1|NA
CASSSQTFGDTEAFF
TGTGCCAGCAGCTCGCAGACTTTCGGTGACACTGAAGCTTTCTTT
>NA|TRBV2|TRBJ2-1|NA
CASSVRGNNEQFF
TGTGCCAGCAGTGTTAGGGGAAACAATGAGCAGTTCTTC
>NA|TRBV7-8|TRBJ2-5|TRBD2
CASSQGREGLVRETQYF
TGTGCCAGCAGCCAAGGGAGGGAGGGTCTTGTCCGAGAGACCCAGTACTTC
>once|TRBV7-9|TRBJ1-3|NA
CASSLTWDSGNTIYF
TGTGCCAGCAGCTTAACATGGGACTCTGGAAACACCATATATTTT
>NA|TRBV25-1|TRBJ2-1|TRBD2
CASSERPGGYYNEQFF
TGTGCCAGCAGTGAACGCCCGGGAGGCTACTACAATGAGCAGTTCTTC
>NA|TRBV28|TRBJ2-2|NA
CASKLGGELFF
TGTGCCAGCAAACTTGGCGGGGAGCTGTTTTTT
>few|TRBV2|TRBJ2-2|NA
CASSDGTNTGELFF
TGTGCCAGCAGTGACGGTACGAACACCGGGGAGCTGTTTTTT